One and the same sample provided the 25 T cell receptor beta chains below, sequenced in a study of T cell responses to AZD1222 COVID-19 vaccine. Sequencing was performed with immunoSEQ multiplex PCR; in TCRdb, only in-frame clones are kept and a portion is missing. The data hold under 150,000 clones, with roughly nine tenths observed a single time. The starting material was peripheral blood, obtained 28 days after the second AZD1222 dose. The receptors stem from an adult who received the AZD1222 COVID-19 vaccine.

The CDR3 loop reads CASSLRAGGSYGYTF. The CDR3 DNA is TGTGCCAGCAGTTTACGGGCAGGGGGCAGCTATGGCTACACCTTC. The chain uses TRBV28 and TRBJ1-2; 8 nucleotides line up with TRBD1. Unmatched junction bases numbered 6, after V lost 2 bases and J lost 4 bases. Germline CDR1 reads MDHEN; CDR2 reads SYDVKM. This CDR3 has 15 amino acids.

The rearrangement links TRBV11-2 to TRBJ2-7, with D hard to call. Germline loops: CDR1 SGHAT, CDR2 FQNNGV. Trimming stripped 3 bases from V and 3 bases from J, with 9 bases between. This CDR3 contains 13 residues. The CDR3 nucleotides are TGTGCCAGCAGCTTGATTGAATACTACGAGCAGTACTTC. Translated: CASSLIEYYEQYF.

This chain links TRBV10-3 with TRBJ2-1, with a tentative D call TRBD2 (5 bases). The CDR3 consists of 16 residues. V lost 0 bases, J lost 3 bases, and 12 bases lay in between. CDR1 is ENHRY and CDR2 is SYGVKD in the germline V gene. As DNA, the CDR3 is TGTGCCATCAGTGAGTCCGGGGTCGTAGGCTACAATGAGCAGTTCTTC. Its translation is CAISESGVVGYNEQFF.

The chain couples TRBV28 to TRBJ1-2; 12 nucleotides agree with TRBD1. Germline V gives CDR1 MDHEN, CDR2 SYDVKM. This CDR3 region has 15 residues. The trim removed 6 bases at V and 4 bases at J, leaving 6 bases unmatched. The CDR3 DNA follows: TGTGCCAGCAGACCGGGACAGGGGGCGGTCTATGGCTACACCTTC. It specifies CASRPGQGAVYGYTF.

The rearrangement uses TRBV27 and TRBJ2-7; 9 nucleotides agree with TRBD1. Germline V gene lookup returns CDR1 MNHEY and CDR2 SMNVEV (reference sequence). The CDR3 loop spans 13 amino acids. V was clipped by 5 bases and J by 5 bases; unmatched bases: 4. DNA of the CDR3: TGTGCCAGCAGTCATGGACAGGGGAACGAGCAGTACTTC. Amino acids: CASSHGQGNEQYF.

This clone occurred once. This sequence joins TRBV5-1 and TRBJ2-3; D gene unclear. This CDR3 spans 14 amino acids. Per the germline V gene, CDR1 is SGHRS and CDR2 is YFSETQ. V was shortened by 0 bases and J by 2 bases, with 7 bases between the two germline ends. CDR3 nucleotide sequence: TGCGCCAGCAGCTTGGACGGAGACACAGATACGCAGTATTTT. Translated, it gives CASSLDGDTDTQYF.

This clone was counted once. The chain recombines TRBV30 with TRBJ2-1; no firm D call. This CDR3 region has 12 residues. CDR1 is GTSNPN, CDR2 SVGIG, per germline (reference sequence). Trimming left V 1 base short and J 3 bases short, with 4 bases between. CDR3 sequence: CAWSEYYNEQFF. CDR3 nucleotide sequence: TGTGCCTGGAGTGAGTACTACAATGAGCAGTTCTTC.

This chain connects TRBV6-2 or TRBV6-3 to TRBJ2-1; D is possibly TRBD1 (6 bases). Germline V gives CDR1 MNHEY, CDR2 SVGEGT. V lost 5 bases and J 4 bases, leaving 21 bases between the germline ends. The length of the CDR3 is 17 residues. In DNA, the CDR3 is TGTGCCAGCAGTGCCCTCACGGGACAAGTCTTGTACAATGAGCAGTTCTTC. It yields the protein CASSALTGQVLYNEQFF.

The J gene is TRBJ2-7, the V gene TRBV5-4; D tentatively fits TRBD1 or TRBD2 (5 bases each). CDR3 length: 13 residues. CDR1 is SGHNT and CDR2 is YYREEE in the germline V gene (reference sequence). Trimming removed 3 bases from V and 2 bases from J, with 9 bases in between. This CDR3 is CASSSGPTYEQYF. The CDR3 region has the DNA TGTGCCAGCAGCTCGGGACCTACCTACGAGCAGTACTTC.

The CDR3 bases are TGTGCCAGCAGCCCTGGGGCAGCCCCTGGAAACACCATATATTTT. This gives the protein CASSPGAAPGNTIYF. This chain connects TRBV27 to TRBJ1-3; weak D call: TRBD1 (5 bases). In germline, CDR1 is MNHEY, CDR2 SMNVEV (reference sequence). This CDR3 region has 15 residues. V shed 6 bases and J shed 2 bases, with 14 bases lying between them.

The chain recombines TRBV9 with TRBJ2-7; 8 bases are a match to TRBD2. CDR1 is SGDLS and CDR2 is YYNGEE in the germline V gene. J was trimmed by 2 bases and V by 3 bases; bases with no gene match: 7. The CDR3 covers 15 residues. DNA of the CDR3: TGTGCCAGCAGCGAGGACCCGGGGGGGACCTACGAGCAGTACTTC. Translating gives CASSEDPGGTYEQYF.

Points on this clone: Compared with germline, one end of the junction differs, possibly owing to a read error. This sequence joins TRBV5-6 and TRBJ2-2; D perhaps matches TRBD1 (6 bases). Germline V lookup: CDR1 SGHDT, CDR2 YYEEEE. This CDR3 has 16 amino acids. This CDR3 is CASSTYSEQGSGVLFF. The CDR3 nucleotides read TGTGCCAGCAGCACCTATAGCGAACAGGGTTCCGGGGTGCTGTTTTTT.

The chain employs TRBV28 and TRBJ2-5; 12 positions match TRBD2. J gave up 5 bases and V 6 bases, and 10 bases lay outside the gene matches. CDR3 size: 16 residues. Germline values: CDR1 MDHEN, CDR2 SYDVKM. In DNA form, the CDR3 reads TGTGCCAGCAGACCTAGCACTAGCGGGAGGTGGGAGACCCAGTACTTC. Protein sequence: CASRPSTSGRWETQYF.

V and J are TRBV14 and TRBJ2-1; perhaps D is TRBD1 or TRBD2 (6 bases each). Between the trimmed V and J ends, which lost 2 bases and 3 bases, there was a span of 23 bases. The CDR3 totals 19 residues. Germline loops: CDR1 SGHDN, CDR2 FVKESK. The CDR3 protein is CASSQPGAPSARGYNEQFF. CDR3 DNA: TGTGCCAGCAGCCAACCGGGGGCGCCCAGCGCGCGGGGCTACAATGAGCAGTTCTTC.

This chain uses TRBV6-5 with TRBJ1-5; 7 nucleotides match TRBD1. V lost 6 bases to trimming and J lost 5 bases; unmatched junction nucleotides: 7. CDR1 and CDR2 from the germline V gene are MNHEY and SVGAGI. The CDR3 is made up of 14 amino acids. The CDR3 DNA sequence: TGTGCCAGCAGGGCAGGGGGTGGTTATCAGCCCCAGCATTTT. Its protein product is CASRAGGGYQPQHF.

This clone was found once. The chain links TRBV19 to TRBJ1-5; TRBD1 might be the D (5 bases). CDR3 length equals 16 residues. Germline-derived CDR1 and CDR2 are LNHDA and SQIVND (reference sequence). Trimming took 1 base from V and 10 from J, leaving 20 bases between them. CDR3 DNA sequence: TGTGCCAGTAGTATAGGAGCAGGGCAAGGGATGGGTCCCCAGCATTTT. This codes for CASSIGAGQGMGPQHF.

The genes are TRBV9 and TRBJ2-3; 7 positions match TRBD1. Unmatched junction bases numbered 7, after V lost 6 bases and J lost 0 bases. CDR1 is SGDLS and CDR2 is YYNGEE in the germline V gene. The CDR3 has 15 amino acids. DNA of the CDR3: TGTGCCAGCAACCCAACGGGACAGAGCACAGATACGCAGTATTTT. Translation gives CASNPTGQSTDTQYF.

This clone was seen a handful of times. The chain couples TRBV7-9 to TRBJ2-3, with D perhaps matching TRBD1 (6 bases). The germline gives CDR1 SEHNR, CDR2 FQNEAQ (reference sequence). Trimming took 5 bases from V and 7 from J, leaving 16 bases between them. This CDR3 region has 14 residues. The CDR3 here is CASSLTGNGNTQYF. CDR3 sequence (DNA): TGTGCCAGCAGCCTGACAGGCAATGGAAATACGCAGTATTTT. The entire variable domain, with the rest obtained from reference TRBV7-9 and TRBJ2-3, is as follows: DTGVSQNPRHKITKRGQNVTFRCDPISEHNRLYWYRQTLGQGPEFLTYFQNEAQLEKSRLLSDRFSAERPKGSFSTLEIQRTEQGDSAMYLCASSLTGNGNTQYFGPGTRLTVL.

The chain uses TRBV27 and TRBJ2-3; D is tentatively TRBD1 or TRBD2 (6 bases each). This CDR3 is 15 amino acids long. Trimming stripped 0 bases from V and 4 bases from J, with 11 bases between. Germline V lookup: CDR1 MNHEY, CDR2 SMNVEV (reference sequence). The CDR3 reads CASSLSRRGADTQYF. The CDR3 DNA reads TGTGCCAGCAGTTTATCTAGAAGGGGGGCAGATACGCAGTATTTT.

The CDR3: CATARGSGRVALETQYF. The CDR3 DNA reads as TGTGCCACCGCTCGGGGTAGCGGGAGAGTAGCATTAGAGACCCAGTACTTC. This chain joins TRBV28 and TRBJ2-5, with 9 bases fitting TRBD2. The trim removed 10 bases at V and 4 bases at J, leaving 19 bases unmatched. CDR1 is MDHEN, CDR2 SYDVKM, per germline. This CDR3 is 17 amino acids long. The entire variable domain, with the rest obtained from reference TRBV28 and TRBJ2-5, is as follows: DVKVTQSSRYLVKRTGEKVFLECVQDMDHENMFWYRQDPGLGLRLIYFSYDVKMKEKGDIPEGYSVSREKKERFSLILESASTNQTSMYLCATARGSGRVALETQYFGPGTRLLVL.

The table lists this clone with a count of one. This chain joins TRBV7-2 and TRBJ2-7, with D hard to call. Per the germline V gene, CDR1 is SGHTA and CDR2 is FQGNSA. The CDR3 contains 11 residues. V gave up 5 bases and J gave up 5 bases, with 7 bases separating them. The CDR3 coding sequence is TGTGCCAGCAGCATCTTGGACGAGCAGTACTTC. Its protein product is CASSILDEQYF.

The chain carries TRBV4-1 and TRBJ1-4; D uncertain. CDR1 MGHRA and CDR2 YSYEKL come from the germline V gene. The CDR3 spans 14 residues. The V end was cut by 2 bases, the J end by 8 bases, with 12 bases between. The CDR3 nucleotides read TGCGCCAGCAGCCAACCGACTCGAGGGGAAAAACTGTTTTTT. Translation gives CASSQPTRGEKLFF.

J is TRBJ2-1 and V is TRBV5-6; no firm D call. CDR3 length: 12 amino acids. Germline V gene sequence: CDR1 SGHDT, CDR2 YYEEEE. V lost 1 base and J 9 bases, leaving 8 bases between the germline ends. CDR3 sequence (DNA): TGTGCCAGCAGCTTGAGAACAAGTGAGCAGTTCTTC. Translating gives CASSLRTSEQFF.

V gene TRBV27 combines with J gene TRBJ2-7; 11 nucleotides align to TRBD1. Trimming took 8 bases from V and 1 from J; bases not matched to a gene: 10. The CDR3 covers 16 residues. CDR1 and CDR2 (germline): MNHEY, SMNVEV (reference sequence). CDR3 sequence: CASVRGQGGNSYEQYF. The CDR3 DNA reads TGTGCCAGCGTCCGGGGACAGGGGGGGAATTCCTACGAGCAGTACTTC.

The sample holds one count of this clone. The chain has TRBV7-2 and TRBJ2-3, with 11 bases fitting TRBD2. Germline assignment: CDR1 SGHTA and CDR2 FQGNSA. Unmatched junction bases numbered 5, after V lost 3 bases and J lost 3 bases. This CDR3 comprises 16 residues. CDR3: CASSFGLAGGTDTQYF. The CDR3 DNA is TGTGCCAGCAGCTTTGGGCTAGCGGGGGGAACAGATACGCAGTATTTT.